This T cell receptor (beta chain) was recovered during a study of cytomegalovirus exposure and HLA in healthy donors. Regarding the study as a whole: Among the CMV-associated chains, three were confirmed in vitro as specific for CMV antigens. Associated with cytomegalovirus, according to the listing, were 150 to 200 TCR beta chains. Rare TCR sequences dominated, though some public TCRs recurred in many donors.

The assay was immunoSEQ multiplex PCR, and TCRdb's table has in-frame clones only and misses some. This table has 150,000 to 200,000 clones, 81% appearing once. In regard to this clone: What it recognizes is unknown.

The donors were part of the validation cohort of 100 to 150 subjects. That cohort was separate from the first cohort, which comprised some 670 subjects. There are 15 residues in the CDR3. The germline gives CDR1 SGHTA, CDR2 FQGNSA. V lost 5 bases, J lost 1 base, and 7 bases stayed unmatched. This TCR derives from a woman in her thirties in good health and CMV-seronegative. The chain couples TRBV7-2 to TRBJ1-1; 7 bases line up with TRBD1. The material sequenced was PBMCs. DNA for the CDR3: TGTGCCAGCAGCGCCGACAGGGCTCGGAACACTGAAGCTTTCTTT. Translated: CASSADRARNTEAFF.